The 4 T cell receptor beta chains below were found in one sample sequenced in a study of TIL therapy for anti-PD-1-resistant metastatic lung cancer. This was the immunoSEQ v3 assay. Libraries were prepared by immunoSEQ multiplex PCR; TCRdb keeps only in-frame clonotypes and omits some of them. This sample has about 60,000 clones, with 87% found just once. Regarding time point: pre-treatment sample, taken before nivolumab and TIL therapy. The sample consisted of blood, taken at baseline. The receptor source for this set is a person aged 25 to 85 with non-small cell lung cancer.

DNA of the CDR3: TGTGCCAGTAGTCCCTCGAAAGGGACCAGCAATCAGCCCCAGCATTTT. It yields the protein CASSPSKGTSNQPQHF. V is TRBV19 and J is TRBJ1-5, with D possibly being TRBD1 (5 bases). Germline values: CDR1 LNHDA, CDR2 SQIVND (reference sequence). V was trimmed by 5 bases and J by 1 base, leaving 15 bases between them. This CDR3 comprises 16 residues.

The gene calls are TRBV5-6 and TRBJ2-1, with TRBD2 matching over 8 bases. With 2 bases clipped from V and 7 bases from J, the junction kept 5 bases outside the gene matches. The CDR3 is 14 amino acids. Germline loops: CDR1 SGHDT, CDR2 YYEEEE. As DNA, the CDR3 is TGTGCCAGCAGCTTCGGGACTAGTGAAAATGAGCAGTTCTTC. It codes for CASSFGTSENEQFF.

The rearrangement links TRBV6-2 or TRBV6-3 to TRBJ2-7, with D maybe TRBD2 (6 bases). Between the trimmed V and J ends, which lost 6 bases and 3 bases, there was a span of 15 bases. CDR1 is MNHEY and CDR2 is SVGEGT in the germline V gene. The CDR3 extends over 14 amino acids. The CDR3 DNA reads TGTGCCAGCAGCTTACCCGGGACTCTCTACGAGCAGTACTTC. This translates into CASSLPGTLYEQYF.

The gene calls are TRBV19 and TRBJ2-2; TRBD1 aligns across 7 bases. V shed 8 bases, J shed 0 bases, and the junction held 3 bases outside the gene matches. CDR1 and CDR2 from the germline V gene are LNHDA and SQIVND (reference sequence). The CDR3 is made up of 14 amino acids. CDR3 coding DNA: TGTGCCAGTGTAGACAGGGCGAACACCGGGGAGCTGTTTTTT. Encoded protein: CASVDRANTGELFF. Filled out from reference TRBV19 and TRBJ2-2, the complete variable domain reads DGGITQSPKYLFRKEGQNVTLSCEQNLNHDAMYWYRQDPGQGLRLIYYSQIVNDFQKGDIAEGYSVSREKKESFPLTVTSAQKNPTAFYLCASVDRANTGELFFGEGSRLTVL.